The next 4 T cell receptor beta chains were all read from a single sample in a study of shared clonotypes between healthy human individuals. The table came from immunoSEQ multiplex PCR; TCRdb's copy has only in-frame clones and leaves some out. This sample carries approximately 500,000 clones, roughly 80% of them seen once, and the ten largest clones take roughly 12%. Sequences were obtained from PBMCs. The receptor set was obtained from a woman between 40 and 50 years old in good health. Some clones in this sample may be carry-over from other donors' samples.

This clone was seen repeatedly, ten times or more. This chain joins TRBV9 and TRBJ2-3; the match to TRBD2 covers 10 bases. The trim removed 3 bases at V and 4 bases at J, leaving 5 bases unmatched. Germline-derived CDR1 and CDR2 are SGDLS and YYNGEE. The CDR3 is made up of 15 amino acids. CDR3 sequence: CASSASGRRADTQYF. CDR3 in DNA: TGTGCCAGCAGCGCTAGCGGGAGAAGGGCAGATACGCAGTATTTT.

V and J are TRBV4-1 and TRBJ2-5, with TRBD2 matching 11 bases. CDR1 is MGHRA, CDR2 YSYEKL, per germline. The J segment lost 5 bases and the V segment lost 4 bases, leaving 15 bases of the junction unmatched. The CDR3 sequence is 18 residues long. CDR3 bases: TGCGCCAGCAGCCCAGAGGGCCCCACTAGCGGGAGTGGGGAGACCCAGTACTTC. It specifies CASSPEGPTSGSGETQYF.

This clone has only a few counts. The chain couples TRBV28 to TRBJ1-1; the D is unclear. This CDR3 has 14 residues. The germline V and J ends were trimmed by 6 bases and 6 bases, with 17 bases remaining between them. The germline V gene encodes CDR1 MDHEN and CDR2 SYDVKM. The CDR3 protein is CASRRRPPRSEAFF. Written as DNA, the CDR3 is TGTGCCAGCAGACGGAGACCCCCGAGGTCTGAAGCTTTCTTT.

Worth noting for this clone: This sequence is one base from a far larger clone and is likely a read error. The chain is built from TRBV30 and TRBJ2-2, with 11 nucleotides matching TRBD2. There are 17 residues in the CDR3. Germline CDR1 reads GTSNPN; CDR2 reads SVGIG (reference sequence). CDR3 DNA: TGTGCCTCAAACCCGACTAGCGGGATGGTTCGCACCGGGAAGCTGTTTTTT. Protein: CASNPTSGMVRTGKLFF.